This T cell receptor (beta chain) was sequenced in a study of cytomegalovirus exposure and HLA in healthy donors. Trimming cost V 2 bases and J 3 bases, with 22 bases left between them. Germline loops: CDR1 MDHEN, CDR2 SYDVKM. CDR3 size: 18 residues. About this clone itself: Its antigen is still unknown.

Study-wide results and caveats: Cytomegalovirus association was listed for about 150 TCR beta chains.

Profiling relied on immunoSEQ multiplex PCR, and the TCRdb table lists in-frame clones only, not all of them. The sample lists about 330,000 clones, approximately 86% seen once, with approximately 1.1% in the top ten. The receptor's source is a woman in her 30s in good health and CMV-seropositive. Sequencing was carried out using PBMCs. The chain combines TRBV28 with TRBJ1-2, with D unresolved. The CDR3 DNA follows: TGTGCCAGCAGTTTAGTTAATCTCATTAGGGCGGAAGACTATGGCTACACCTTC. It encodes CASSLVNLIRAEDYGYTF.